This T cell receptor beta chain was observed in a study of OX40 agonist ivuxolimab in advanced cancers. The assay was immunoSEQ multiplex PCR, and TCRdb's table has in-frame clones only and misses some. The sample lists some 71,000 clones, almost 85% occurring once. Per germline, CDR1 DFQATT and CDR2 SNEGSKA (reference sequence). The CDR3 sequence is 10 residues long. Between the trimmed V and J ends, which lost 6 bases and 6 bases, there was a span of 9 bases. In this sample, this clone turned up a few times. The material was CD4+ or CD8+ T cells sorted from blood, obtained in a trial of the OX40 agonist ivuxolimab. This chain connects TRBV20-1 to TRBJ2-7; a weak D match, TRBD1 (5 bases). This sequence was found in an adult with an advanced solid tumor such as melanoma, head and neck, liver or kidney cancer. Written as DNA, the CDR3 is TGCAGTGCAAAAGGGGTCGAGCAGTACTTC. Translation: CSAKGVEQYF.